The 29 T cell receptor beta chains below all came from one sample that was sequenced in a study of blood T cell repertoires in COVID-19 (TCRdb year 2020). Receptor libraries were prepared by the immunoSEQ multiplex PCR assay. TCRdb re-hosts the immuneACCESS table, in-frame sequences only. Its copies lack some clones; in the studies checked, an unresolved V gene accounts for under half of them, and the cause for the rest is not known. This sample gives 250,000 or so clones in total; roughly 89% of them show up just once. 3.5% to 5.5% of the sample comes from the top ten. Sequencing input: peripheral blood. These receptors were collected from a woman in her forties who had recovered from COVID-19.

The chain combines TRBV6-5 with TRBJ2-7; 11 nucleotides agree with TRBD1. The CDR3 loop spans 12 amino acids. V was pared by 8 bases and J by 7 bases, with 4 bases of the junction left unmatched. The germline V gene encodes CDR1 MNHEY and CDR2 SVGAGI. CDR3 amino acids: CASRDRGGEQYV. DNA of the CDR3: TGTGCCAGCCGGGACAGGGGGGGGGAGCAGTACGTC.

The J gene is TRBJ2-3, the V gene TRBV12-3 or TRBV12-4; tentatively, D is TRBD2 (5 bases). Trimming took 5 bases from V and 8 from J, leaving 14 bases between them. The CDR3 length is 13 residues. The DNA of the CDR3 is TGTGCCAGCAGTCGGGATAGTCTGGGTACGCAGTATTTT. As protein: CASSRDSLGTQYF.

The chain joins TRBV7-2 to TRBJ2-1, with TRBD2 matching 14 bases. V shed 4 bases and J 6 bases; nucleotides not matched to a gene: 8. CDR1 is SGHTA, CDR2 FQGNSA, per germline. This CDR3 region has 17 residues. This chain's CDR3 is CASSSRLAGGSLNEQFF. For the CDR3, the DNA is TGTGCCAGCAGCTCGAGACTAGCGGGAGGGTCTCTCAATGAGCAGTTCTTC.

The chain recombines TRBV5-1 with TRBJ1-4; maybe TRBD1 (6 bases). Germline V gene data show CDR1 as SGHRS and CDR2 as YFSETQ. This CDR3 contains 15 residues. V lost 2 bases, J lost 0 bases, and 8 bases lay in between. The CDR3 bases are TGCGCCAGCAGCTTAGGGACAACAACTAATGAAAAACTGTTTTTT. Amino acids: CASSLGTTTNEKLFF.

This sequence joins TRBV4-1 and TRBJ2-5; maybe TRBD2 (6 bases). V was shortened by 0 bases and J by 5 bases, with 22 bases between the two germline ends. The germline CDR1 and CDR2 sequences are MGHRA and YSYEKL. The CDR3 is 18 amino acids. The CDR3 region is CASSQDFGGAQIDETQYF. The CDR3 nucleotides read TGCGCCAGCAGCCAAGATTTCGGCGGGGCTCAGATCGATGAGACCCAGTACTTC.

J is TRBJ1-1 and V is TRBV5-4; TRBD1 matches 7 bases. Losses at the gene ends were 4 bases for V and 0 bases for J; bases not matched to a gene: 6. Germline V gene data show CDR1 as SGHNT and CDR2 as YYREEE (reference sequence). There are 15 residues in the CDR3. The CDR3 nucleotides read TGTGCCAGCAGCCCGGGACAGCGCATGAACACTGAAGCTTTCTTT. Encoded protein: CASSPGQRMNTEAFF.

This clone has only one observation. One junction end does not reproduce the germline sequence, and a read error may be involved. The CDR3 DNA reads TGTGCCAGCAGCTTAGAGGGGGAATTGAGACCGCCCTTC. Amino acids: CASSLEGELRPPF. This chain joins TRBV7-9 and TRBJ1-2, with a tentative D call TRBD1 (6 bases). This CDR3 region has 13 residues. Germline V lookup: CDR1 SEHNR, CDR2 FQNEAQ (reference sequence). Using reference TRBV7-9 and TRBJ1-2 for the parts outside the CDR3, the full variable domain is DTGVSQNPRHKITKRGQNVTFRCDPISEHNRLYWYRQTLGQGPEFLTYFQNEAQLEKSRLLSDRFSAERPKGSFSTLEIQRTEQGDSAMYLCASSLEGELRPPFGSGTRLTVV.

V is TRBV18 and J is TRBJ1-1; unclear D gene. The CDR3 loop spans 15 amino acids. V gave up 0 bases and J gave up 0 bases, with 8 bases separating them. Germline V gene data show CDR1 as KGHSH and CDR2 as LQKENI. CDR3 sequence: CASSPPVGMNTEAFF. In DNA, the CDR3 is TGTGCCAGCTCACCACCGGTTGGCATGAACACTGAAGCTTTCTTT.

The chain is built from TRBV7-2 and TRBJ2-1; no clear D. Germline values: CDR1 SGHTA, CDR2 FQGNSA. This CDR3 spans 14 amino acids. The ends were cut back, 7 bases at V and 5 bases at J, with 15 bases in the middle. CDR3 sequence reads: CASTPGDPDNEQFF. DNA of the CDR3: TGTGCCAGCACCCCCGGAGACCCAGACAATGAGCAGTTCTTC.

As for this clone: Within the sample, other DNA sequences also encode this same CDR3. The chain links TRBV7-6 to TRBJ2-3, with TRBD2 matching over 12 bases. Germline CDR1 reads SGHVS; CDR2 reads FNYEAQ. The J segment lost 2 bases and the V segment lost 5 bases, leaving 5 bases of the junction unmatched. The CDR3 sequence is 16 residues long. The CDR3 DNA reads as TGTGCCAGCAGCCTACTAGCGGGAGGTACCACAGATACGCAGTATTTT. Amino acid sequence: CASSLLAGGTTDTQYF. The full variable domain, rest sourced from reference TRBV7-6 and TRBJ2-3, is GAGVSQSPRYKVTKRGQDVALRCDPISGHVSLYWYRQALGQGPEFLTYFNYEAQQDKSGLPNDRFSAERPEGSISTLTIQRTEQRDSAMYRCASSLLAGGTTDTQYFGPGTRLTVL.

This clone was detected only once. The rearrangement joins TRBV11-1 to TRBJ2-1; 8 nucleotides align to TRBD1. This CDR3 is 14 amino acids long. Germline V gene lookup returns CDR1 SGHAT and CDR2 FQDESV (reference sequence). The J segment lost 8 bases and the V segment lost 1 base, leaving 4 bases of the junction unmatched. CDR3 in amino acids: CASSLGRGPHEQFF. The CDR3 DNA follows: TGTGCCAGCAGCTTAGGCAGGGGGCCCCATGAGCAGTTCTTC.

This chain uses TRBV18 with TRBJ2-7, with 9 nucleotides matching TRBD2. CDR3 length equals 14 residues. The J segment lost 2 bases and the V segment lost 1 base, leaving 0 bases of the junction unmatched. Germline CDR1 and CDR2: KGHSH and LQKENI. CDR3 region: CASSPLAGAYEQYF. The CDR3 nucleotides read TGTGCCAGCTCACCACTAGCGGGGGCCTACGAGCAGTACTTC.

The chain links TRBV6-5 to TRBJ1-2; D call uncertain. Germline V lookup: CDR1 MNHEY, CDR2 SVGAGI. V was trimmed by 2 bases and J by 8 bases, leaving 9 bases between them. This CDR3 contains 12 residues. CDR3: CASSYEGSGYTF. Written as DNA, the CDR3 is TGTGCCAGCAGTTACGAGGGATCGGGCTACACCTTC.

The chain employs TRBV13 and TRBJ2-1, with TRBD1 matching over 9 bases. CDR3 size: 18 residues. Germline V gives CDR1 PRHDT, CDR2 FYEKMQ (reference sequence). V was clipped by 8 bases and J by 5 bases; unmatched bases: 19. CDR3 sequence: CASSGSGQGSHKNNEQFF. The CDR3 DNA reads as TGTGCCAGCTCGGGATCGGGACAGGGTTCCCATAAAAACAATGAGCAGTTCTTC.

Here the CDR3 reads CASSLNPVLNTGELFF. CDR3 DNA: TGTGCCAGCAGCTTAAATCCGGTCTTGAACACCGGGGAGCTGTTTTTT. The V and J genes are TRBV7-3 and TRBJ2-2; D unresolved. Trimming removed 1 base at V and 1 base at J, with 10 bases between. This CDR3 has 16 residues. Germline values: CDR1 SGHTA, CDR2 FQGTGA. Combining the CDR3 with reference TRBV7-3 and TRBJ2-2 gives the whole variable domain GAGVSQTPSNKVTEKGKYVELRCDPISGHTALYWYRQSLGQGPEFLIYFQGTGAADDSGLPNDRFFAVRPEGSVSTLKIQRTERGDSAVYLCASSLNPVLNTGELFFGEGSRLTVL.

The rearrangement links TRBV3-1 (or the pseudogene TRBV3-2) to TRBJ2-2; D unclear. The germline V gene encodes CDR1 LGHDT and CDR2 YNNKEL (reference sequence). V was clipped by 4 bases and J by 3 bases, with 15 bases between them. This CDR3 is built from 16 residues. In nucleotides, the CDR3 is TGTGCCAGCAGCCCCCTCTTTGTCAGTTACACCGGGGAGCTGTTTTTT. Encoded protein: CASSPLFVSYTGELFF.

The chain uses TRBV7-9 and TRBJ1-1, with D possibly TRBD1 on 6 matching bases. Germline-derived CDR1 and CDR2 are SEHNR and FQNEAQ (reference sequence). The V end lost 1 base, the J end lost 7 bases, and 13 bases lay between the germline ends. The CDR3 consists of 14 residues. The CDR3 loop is CASSLGGGGGEAFF. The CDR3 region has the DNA TGTGCCAGCAGCTTAGGGGGAGGGGGAGGTGAAGCTTTCTTT.

The CDR3 nucleotides read TGTGCCAGCAGCTCTAGGGAGGCCAAAAACATTCAGTACTTC. Translated: CASSSREAKNIQYF. The rearrangement links TRBV7-8 to TRBJ2-4, with D tentatively TRBD2 (5 bases). The CDR3 extends over 14 amino acids. Germline V gene data show CDR1 as SGHVS and CDR2 as FQNEAQ. Deletions cut 4 bases from V and 1 base from J, with 8 bases between.

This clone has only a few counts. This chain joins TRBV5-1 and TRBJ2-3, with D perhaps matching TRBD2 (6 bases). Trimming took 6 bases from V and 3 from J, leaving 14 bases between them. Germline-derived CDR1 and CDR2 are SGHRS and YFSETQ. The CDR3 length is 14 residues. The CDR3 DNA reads TGCGCCAGCACCGGAGGGGCCGGGACAGATACGCAGTATTTT. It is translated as CASTGGAGTDTQYF.

CDR3 amino acids: CASSQGSGADTQYF. The DNA for the CDR3 is TGCGCCAGCAGCCAAGGTTCAGGGGCAGATACGCAGTATTTT. The rearrangement links TRBV4-1 to TRBJ2-3, with TRBD1 as a possible D gene (6 bases). The CDR3 sequence is 14 residues long. Trimming stripped 1 base from V and 4 bases from J, with 9 bases between. Germline CDR1 is MGHRA and CDR2 is YSYEKL.

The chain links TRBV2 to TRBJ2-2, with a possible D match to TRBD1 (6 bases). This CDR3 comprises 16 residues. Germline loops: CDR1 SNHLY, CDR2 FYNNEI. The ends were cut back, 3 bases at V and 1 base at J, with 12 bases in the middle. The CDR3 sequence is CASSERETGNTGELFF. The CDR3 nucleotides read TGTGCCAGCAGTGAGAGGGAGACAGGGAACACCGGGGAGCTGTTTTTT. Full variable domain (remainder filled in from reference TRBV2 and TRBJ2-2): EPEVTQTPSHQVTQMGQEVILRCVPISNHLYFYWYRQILGQKVEFLVSFYNNEISEKSEIFDDQFSVERPDGSNFTLKIRSTKLEDSAMYFCASSERETGNTGELFFGEGSRLTVL.

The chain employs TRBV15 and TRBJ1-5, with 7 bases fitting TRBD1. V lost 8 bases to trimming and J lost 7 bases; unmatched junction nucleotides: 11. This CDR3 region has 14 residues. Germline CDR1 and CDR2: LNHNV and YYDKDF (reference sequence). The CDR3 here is CATGHRGYWQPQHF. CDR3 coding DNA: TGTGCCACCGGACACAGGGGTTACTGGCAGCCCCAGCATTTT.

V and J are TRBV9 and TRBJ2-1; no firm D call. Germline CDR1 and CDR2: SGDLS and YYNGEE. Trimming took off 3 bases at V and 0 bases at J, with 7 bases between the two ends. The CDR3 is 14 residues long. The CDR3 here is CASSDGFSYNEQFF. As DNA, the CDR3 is TGTGCCAGCAGCGATGGCTTCTCCTACAATGAGCAGTTCTTC.

The CDR3 nucleotides are TGTGCCAGCAGTTCCGGGGGGACAGGGTGGAATGAGCAGTTCTTC. It encodes CASSSGGTGWNEQFF. This chain connects TRBV6-5 to TRBJ2-1; 9 bases align to TRBD1. The ends lost 4 bases at V and 7 bases at J; junction bases unmatched: 8. CDR3 length: 15 amino acids. Germline CDR1 is MNHEY and CDR2 is SVGAGI.

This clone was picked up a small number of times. The CDR3 bases are TGTGCCTGGAAACCGGACAGGCCTGAAGCTTTCTTT. This gives the protein CAWKPDRPEAFF. This sequence joins TRBV30 and TRBJ1-1; 7 nucleotides match TRBD1. This CDR3 contains 12 residues. CDR1 and CDR2 from the germline V gene are GTSNPN and SVGIG (reference sequence). Trimming removed 4 bases from V and 6 bases from J; junction bases left unmatched: 5.

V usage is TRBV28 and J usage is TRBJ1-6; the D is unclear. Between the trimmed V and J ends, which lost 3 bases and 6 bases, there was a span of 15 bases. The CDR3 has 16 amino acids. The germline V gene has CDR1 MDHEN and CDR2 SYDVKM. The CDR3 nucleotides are TGTGCCAGCAGTTTTTCACACGGGATCCCTAATTCACCCCTCCACTTT. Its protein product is CASSFSHGIPNSPLHF.

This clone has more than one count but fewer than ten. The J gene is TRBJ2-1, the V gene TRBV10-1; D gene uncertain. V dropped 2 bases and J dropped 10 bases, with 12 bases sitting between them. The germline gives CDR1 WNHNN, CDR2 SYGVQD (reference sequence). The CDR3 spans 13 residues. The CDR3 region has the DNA TGCGCCAGCAGTGAGGTTCCCTTCTCCGAGCAGTTCTTC. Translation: CASSEVPFSEQFF.

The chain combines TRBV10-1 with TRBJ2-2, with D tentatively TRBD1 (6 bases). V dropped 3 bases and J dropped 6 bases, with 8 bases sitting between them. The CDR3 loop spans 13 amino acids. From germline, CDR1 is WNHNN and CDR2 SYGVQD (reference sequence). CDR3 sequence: CASSEEGAGELFF. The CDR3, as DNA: TGCGCCAGCAGTGAAGAGGGGGCCGGGGAGCTGTTTTTT.

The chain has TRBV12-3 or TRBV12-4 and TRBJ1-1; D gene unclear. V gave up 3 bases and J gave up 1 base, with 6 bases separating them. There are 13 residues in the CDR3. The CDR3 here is CASSFMANTEAFF. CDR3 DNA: TGTGCCAGCAGTTTCATGGCGAACACTGAAGCTTTCTTT.